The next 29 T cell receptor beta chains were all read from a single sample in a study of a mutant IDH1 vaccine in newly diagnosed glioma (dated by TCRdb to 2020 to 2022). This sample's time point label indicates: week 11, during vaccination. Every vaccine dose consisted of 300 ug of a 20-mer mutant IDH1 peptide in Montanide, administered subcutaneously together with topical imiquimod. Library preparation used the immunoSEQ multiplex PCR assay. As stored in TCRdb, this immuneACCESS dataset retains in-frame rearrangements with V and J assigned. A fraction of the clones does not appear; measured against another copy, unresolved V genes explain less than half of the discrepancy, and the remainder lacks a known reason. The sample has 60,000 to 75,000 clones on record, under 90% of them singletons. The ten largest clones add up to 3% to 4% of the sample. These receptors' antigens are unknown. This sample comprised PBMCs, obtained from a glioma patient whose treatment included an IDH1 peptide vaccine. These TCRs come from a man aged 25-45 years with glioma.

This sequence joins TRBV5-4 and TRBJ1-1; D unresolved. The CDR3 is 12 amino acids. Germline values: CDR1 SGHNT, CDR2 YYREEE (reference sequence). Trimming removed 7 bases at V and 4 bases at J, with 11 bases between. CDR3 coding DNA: TGTGCCAGCTCCTCCACGGCCACTGAAGCTTTCTTT. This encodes CASSSTATEAFF.

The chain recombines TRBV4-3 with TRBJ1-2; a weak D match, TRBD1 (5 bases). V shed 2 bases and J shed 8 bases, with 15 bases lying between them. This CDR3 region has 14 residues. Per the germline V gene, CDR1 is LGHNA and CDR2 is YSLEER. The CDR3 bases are TGCGCCAGCAGCCAATCTGTTGGGACGGTAGGCTACACCTTC. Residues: CASSQSVGTVGYTF.

In DNA form, the CDR3 reads TGTGCCAGCAGCCCTAGGACTAGCGGGGGGGCCGAGCACCCCGGGGAGCTGTTTTTT. Amino acid sequence: CASSPRTSGGAEHPGELFF. The chain couples TRBV7-3 to TRBJ2-2; 15 nucleotides agree with TRBD2. Germline V lookup: CDR1 SGHTA, CDR2 FQGTGA. The CDR3 length is 19 residues. V gave up 5 bases and J gave up 6 bases; unmatched junction bases: 13.

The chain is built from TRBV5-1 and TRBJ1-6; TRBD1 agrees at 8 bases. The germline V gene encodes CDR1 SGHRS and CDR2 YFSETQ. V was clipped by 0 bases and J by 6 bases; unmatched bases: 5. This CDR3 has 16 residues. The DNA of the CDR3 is TGCGCCAGCAGCTTGGGGACAGGGCCGGGTAATTCACCCCTCCACTTT. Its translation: CASSLGTGPGNSPLHF. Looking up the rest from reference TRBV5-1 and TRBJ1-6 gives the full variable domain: KAGVTQTPRYLIKTRGQQVTLSCSPISGHRSVSWYQQTPGQGLQFLFEYFSETQRNKGNFPGRFSGRQFSNSRSEMNVSTLELGDSALYLCASSLGTGPGNSPLHFGNGTRLTVT.

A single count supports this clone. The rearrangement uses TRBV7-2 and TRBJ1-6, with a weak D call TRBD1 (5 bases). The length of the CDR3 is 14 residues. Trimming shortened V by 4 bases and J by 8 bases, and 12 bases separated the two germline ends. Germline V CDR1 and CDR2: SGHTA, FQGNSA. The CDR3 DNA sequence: TGTGCCAGCAGCTCCCGGGACCAGCATTCACCCCTCCACTTT. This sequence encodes CASSSRDQHSPLHF.

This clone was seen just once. The CDR3 coding sequence is TGTGCCAGCAGTCCTGGACAGGGGGATCAGCCCCAGCATTTT. It specifies CASSPGQGDQPQHF. The chain uses TRBV6-6 and TRBJ1-5; 10 bases agree with TRBD1. In germline, CDR1 is MNHNY, CDR2 SVGAGI (reference sequence). V lost 5 bases and J lost 5; bases outside the gene matches: 3. The CDR3 consists of 14 residues.

The CDR3, as DNA: TGTGCCAGCAGCCCTACAGGGTTTCAAGAGACCCAGTACTTC. Translating gives CASSPTGFQETQYF. The J gene is TRBJ2-5, the V gene TRBV9; the D gene is possibly TRBD1 (6 bases). Trimming stripped 4 bases from V and 2 bases from J, with 12 bases between. Germline V lookup: CDR1 SGDLS, CDR2 YYNGEE. The CDR3 runs to 14 residues.

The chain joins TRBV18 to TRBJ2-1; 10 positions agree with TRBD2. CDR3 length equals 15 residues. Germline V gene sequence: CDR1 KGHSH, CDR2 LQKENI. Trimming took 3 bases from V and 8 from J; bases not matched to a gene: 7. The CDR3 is CASSPPGLAVHEQFF. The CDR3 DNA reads TGTGCCAGCTCACCCCCCGGACTAGCGGTTCATGAGCAGTTCTTC.

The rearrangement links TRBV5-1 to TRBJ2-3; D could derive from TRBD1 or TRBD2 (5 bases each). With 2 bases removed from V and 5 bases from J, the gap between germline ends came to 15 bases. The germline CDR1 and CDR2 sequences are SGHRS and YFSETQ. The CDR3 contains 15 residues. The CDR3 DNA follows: TGCGCCAGCAGCTTAGCCGAAAGGGACGGAGATACGCAGTATTTT. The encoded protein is CASSLAERDGDTQYF.

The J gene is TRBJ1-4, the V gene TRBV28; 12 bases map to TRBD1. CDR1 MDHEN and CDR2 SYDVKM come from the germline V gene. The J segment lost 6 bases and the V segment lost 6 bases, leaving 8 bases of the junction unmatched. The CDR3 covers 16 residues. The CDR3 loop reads CASSTGTGGVYEKLFF. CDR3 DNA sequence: TGTGCCAGCAGCACCGGGACAGGGGGCGTTTATGAAAAACTGTTTTTT.

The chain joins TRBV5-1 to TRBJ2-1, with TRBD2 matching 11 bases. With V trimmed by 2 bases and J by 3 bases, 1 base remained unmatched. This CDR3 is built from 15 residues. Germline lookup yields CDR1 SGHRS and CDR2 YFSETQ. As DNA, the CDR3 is TGCGCCAGCAGCTTTAGCGGGGGGGACTACAATGAGCAGTTCTTC. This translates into CASSFSGGDYNEQFF.

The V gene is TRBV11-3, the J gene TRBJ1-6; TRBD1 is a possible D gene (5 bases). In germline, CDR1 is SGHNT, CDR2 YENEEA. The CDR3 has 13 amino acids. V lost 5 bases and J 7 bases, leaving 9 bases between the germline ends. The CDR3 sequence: CASSLGGNSPLHF. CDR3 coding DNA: TGTGCCAGCAGCCTTGGGGGAAATTCACCCCTCCACTTT.

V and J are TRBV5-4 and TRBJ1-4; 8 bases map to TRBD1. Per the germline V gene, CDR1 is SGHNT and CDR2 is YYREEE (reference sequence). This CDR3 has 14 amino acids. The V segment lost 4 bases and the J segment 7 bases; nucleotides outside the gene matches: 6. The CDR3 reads CASSPQGDGEKLFF. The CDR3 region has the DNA TGTGCCAGCAGCCCACAGGGGGACGGTGAAAAACTGTTTTTT.

The CDR3 DNA sequence: TGCGCCAGCAGCTACCCCGGACAGCATACTGAAGCTTTCTTT. Amino acid sequence: CASSYPGQHTEAFF. V and J are TRBV4-1 and TRBJ1-1; D perhaps matches TRBD1 (6 bases). CDR1 is MGHRA and CDR2 is YSYEKL in the germline V gene. The CDR3 is 14 amino acids. Trimming took off 5 bases at V and 5 bases at J, with 15 bases between the two ends.

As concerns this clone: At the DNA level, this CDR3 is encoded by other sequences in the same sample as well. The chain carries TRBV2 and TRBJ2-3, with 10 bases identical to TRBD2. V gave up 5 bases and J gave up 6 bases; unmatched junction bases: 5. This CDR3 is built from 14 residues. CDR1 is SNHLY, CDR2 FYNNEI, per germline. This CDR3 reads CASSRSGREDTQYF. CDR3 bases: TGTGCCAGCAGTCGGAGCGGGAGGGAGGATACGCAGTATTTT.

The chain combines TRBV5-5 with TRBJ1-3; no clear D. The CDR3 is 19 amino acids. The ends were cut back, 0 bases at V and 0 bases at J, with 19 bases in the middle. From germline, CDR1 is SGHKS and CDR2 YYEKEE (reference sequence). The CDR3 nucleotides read TGTGCCAGCAGCTTGGGGGCCGCCGCTACCATAGTCTCTGGAAACACCATATATTTT. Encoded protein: CASSLGAAATIVSGNTIYF.

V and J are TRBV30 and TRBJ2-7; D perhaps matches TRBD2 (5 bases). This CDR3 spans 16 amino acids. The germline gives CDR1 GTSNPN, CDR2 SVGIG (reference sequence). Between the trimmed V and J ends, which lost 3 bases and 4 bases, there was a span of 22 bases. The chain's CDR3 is CAWSAEYGGPLYEQYF. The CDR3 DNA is TGTGCCTGGAGCGCGGAATACGGCGGGCCCCTTTACGAGCAGTACTTC.

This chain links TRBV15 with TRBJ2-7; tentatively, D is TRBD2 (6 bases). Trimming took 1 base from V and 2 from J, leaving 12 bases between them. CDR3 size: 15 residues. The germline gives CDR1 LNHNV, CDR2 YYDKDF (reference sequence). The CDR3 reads CATSRGSGGAYEQYF. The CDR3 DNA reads TGTGCCACCAGCAGAGGGAGCGGCGGGGCCTACGAGCAGTACTTC.

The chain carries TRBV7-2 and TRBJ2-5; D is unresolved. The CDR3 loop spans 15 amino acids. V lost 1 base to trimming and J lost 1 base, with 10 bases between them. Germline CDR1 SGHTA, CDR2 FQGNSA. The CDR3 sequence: CASSLVGQPQETQYF. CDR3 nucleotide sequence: TGTGCCAGCAGCTTAGTTGGGCAGCCCCAAGAGACCCAGTACTTC.

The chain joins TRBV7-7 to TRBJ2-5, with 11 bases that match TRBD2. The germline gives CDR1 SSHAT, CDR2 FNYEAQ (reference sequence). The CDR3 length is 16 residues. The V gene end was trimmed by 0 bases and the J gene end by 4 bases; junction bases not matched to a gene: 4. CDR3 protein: CASSLATSGGGETQYF. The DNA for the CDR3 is TGTGCCAGCAGCTTAGCAACTAGCGGGGGAGGAGAGACCCAGTACTTC.

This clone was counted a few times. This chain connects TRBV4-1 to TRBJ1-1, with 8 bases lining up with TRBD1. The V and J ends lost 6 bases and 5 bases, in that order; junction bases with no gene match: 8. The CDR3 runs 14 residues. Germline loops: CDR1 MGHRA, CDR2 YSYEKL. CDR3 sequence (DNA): TGCGCCAGCAGTCTCGGACAGGGAACTACTGAAGCTTTCTTT. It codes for CASSLGQGTTEAFF.

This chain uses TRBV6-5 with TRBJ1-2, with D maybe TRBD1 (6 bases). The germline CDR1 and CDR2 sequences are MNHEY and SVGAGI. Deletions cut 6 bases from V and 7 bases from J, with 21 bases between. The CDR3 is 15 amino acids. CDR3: CASRPGGGFMRGYTF. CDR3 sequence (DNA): TGTGCCAGCAGACCCGGGGGCGGATTCATGCGTGGCTACACCTTC.

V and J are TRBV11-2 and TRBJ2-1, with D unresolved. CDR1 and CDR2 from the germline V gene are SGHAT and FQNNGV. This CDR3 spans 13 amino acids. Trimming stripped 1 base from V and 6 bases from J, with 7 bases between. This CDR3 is CASSLGTLNEQFF. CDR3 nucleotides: TGTGCCAGCAGCTTAGGAACCCTCAATGAGCAGTTCTTC.

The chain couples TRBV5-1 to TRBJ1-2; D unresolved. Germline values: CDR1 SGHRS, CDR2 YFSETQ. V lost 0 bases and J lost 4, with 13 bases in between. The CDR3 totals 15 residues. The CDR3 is CASSLGEGWIYGYTF. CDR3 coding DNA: TGCGCCAGCAGCTTGGGTGAAGGGTGGATCTATGGCTACACCTTC.

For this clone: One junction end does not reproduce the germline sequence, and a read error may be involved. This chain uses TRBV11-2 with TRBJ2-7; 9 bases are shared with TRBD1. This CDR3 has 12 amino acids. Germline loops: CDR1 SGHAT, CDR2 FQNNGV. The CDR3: CASSPGRTGVNF. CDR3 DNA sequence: TGTGCCAGCAGCCCGGGGCGGACAGGGGTAAACTTC.

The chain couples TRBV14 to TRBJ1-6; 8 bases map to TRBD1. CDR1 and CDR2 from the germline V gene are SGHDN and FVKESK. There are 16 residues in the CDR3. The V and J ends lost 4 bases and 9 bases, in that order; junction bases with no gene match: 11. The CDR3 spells CASSRFQGAPASPLHF. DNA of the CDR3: TGTGCCAGCAGCCGATTCCAGGGGGCGCCGGCTTCACCCCTCCACTTT.

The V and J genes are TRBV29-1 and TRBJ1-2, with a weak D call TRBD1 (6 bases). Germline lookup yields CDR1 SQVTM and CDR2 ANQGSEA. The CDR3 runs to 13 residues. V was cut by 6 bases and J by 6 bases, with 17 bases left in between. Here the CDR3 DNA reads TGCAGCGTAACCCCCGGGACACGCGATGGCTACACCTTC. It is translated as CSVTPGTRDGYTF.

The CDR3 nucleotides are TGTGCCAGCAGCGCATCGGGGGAGCAGTACTTC. Amino acid sequence: CASSASGEQYF. This chain uses TRBV7-9 with TRBJ2-7; D perhaps matches TRBD2 (5 bases). V was trimmed by 5 bases and J by 7 bases, leaving 9 bases between them. There are 11 residues in the CDR3. Germline V CDR1 and CDR2: SEHNR, FQNEAQ (reference sequence).

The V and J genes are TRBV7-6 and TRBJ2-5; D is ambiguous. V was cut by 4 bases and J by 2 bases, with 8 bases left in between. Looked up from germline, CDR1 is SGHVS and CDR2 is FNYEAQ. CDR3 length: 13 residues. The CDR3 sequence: CASSWTRQETQYF. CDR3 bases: TGTGCCAGCAGCTGGACCCGACAAGAGACCCAGTACTTC. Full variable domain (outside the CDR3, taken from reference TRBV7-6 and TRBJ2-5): GAGVSQSPRYKVTKRGQDVALRCDPISGHVSLYWYRQALGQGPEFLTYFNYEAQQDKSGLPNDRFSAERPEGSISTLTIQRTEQRDSAMYRCASSWTRQETQYFGPGTRLLVL.